This passage covers 29 T cell receptor beta chains from one sample sequenced in a study of T cells in Graves' hyperthyroidism and ophthalmopathy (dated by TCRdb to the late 2010s). The receptor library was made with multiplex PCR. Sequencing took place on an Illumina HiSeq 2000. TCR beta CDR3 regions were amplified from RNA transcripts. The TCR CDR3 was subjected to a first round of RT-PCR using the HTBI primer set and the Qiagen OneStep RT-PCR kit. TCRdb passed the public sequencing reads through fastp at Q25 and MiXCR, retaining productive beta sequences. Every CDR3 protein is listed once, alongside the most common genes and DNA of its rows. Counted in this sample were 240,000 or so distinct CDR3 sequences; 15% to 20% of them appeared once. The ten largest make up 25% to 30% of the sample. Sequenced sample: blood. Receptor source: a woman between 18 and 30 years old with Graves' ophthalmopathy.

The table lists this clonotype with many counts. The chain combines TRBV18 with TRBJ1-5, with D hard to call. Germline CDR1 reads KGHSH; CDR2 reads LQKENI. V was pared by 1 base and J by 5 bases, with 6 bases between. The CDR3 loop spans 13 amino acids. CDR3 DNA: TGTGCCAGCTCACCACACGAGGATCAGCCCCAGCATTTT. This encodes CASSPHEDQPQHF.

This clonotype was seen more than once but under ten times. With a much larger clone just one base away, this may be a read error. V is TRBV20-1 and J is TRBJ2-1; 11 positions match TRBD2. CDR3 length equals 16 residues. Germline V lookup: CDR1 DFQATT, CDR2 SNEGSKA (reference sequence). The V gene end was trimmed by 2 bases and the J gene end by 5 bases; junction bases not matched to a gene: 8. In nucleotides, the CDR3 is TGCAGTGCTAGATTGTCTAGCGGGAGGCGCAACAATGAGCAGTTCTTC. This codes for CSARLSSGRRNNEQFF.

This clonotype occurred many times. The rearrangement joins TRBV7-2 to TRBJ2-1; D might be TRBD2 (5 bases). Germline V gives CDR1 SGHTA, CDR2 FQGNSA. This CDR3 is built from 12 residues. Trimming shortened V by 5 bases and J by 7 bases, and 9 bases separated the two germline ends. The CDR3 sequence: CASSPGSNEQFF. The CDR3, as DNA: TGTGCCAGCAGCCCGGGATCTAATGAGCAGTTCTTC.

Many counts were recorded for this clonotype. The CDR3 sequence is CASSQQGLAGAYEQYF. CDR3 coding DNA: TGCGCCAGCAGCCAACAGGGACTAGCGGGGGCCTACGAGCAGTACTTC. V and J are TRBV4-1 and TRBJ2-7; 14 positions agree with TRBD2. Germline V gives CDR1 MGHRA, CDR2 YSYEKL. The CDR3 contains 16 residues. V gave up 2 bases and J gave up 2 bases; unmatched junction bases: 2.

Remarks on this clonotype: This may arise from a read error, as a much more abundant clone is one base away. The V call is TRBV7-2, the J call TRBJ2-1, with 10 bases lining up with TRBD2. The CDR3 contains 14 residues. Germline CDR1 SGHTA, CDR2 FQGNSA. The CDR3 bases are TGTGCCAGCAGCCACTCACTAGCGGGATATGAGAAGTTCTTC. This codes for CASSHSLAGYEKFF.

This clonotype was recorded many times. The rearrangement uses TRBV19 and TRBJ1-1, with unresolved D. Trimming left V 5 bases short and J 2 bases short, with 15 bases between. This CDR3 is 15 amino acids long. The germline gives CDR1 LNHDA, CDR2 SQIVND (reference sequence). CDR3: CASSGLDFLNTEAFF. The DNA for the CDR3 is TGTGCCAGTAGTGGATTGGACTTCCTCAACACTGAAGCTTTCTTT.

This clonotype has at least ten counts. One end of the junction varies from germline; a read error may be responsible. This rearrangement joins TRBV18 to TRBJ1-5, with D maybe TRBD1 (6 bases). The CDR3 contains 15 residues. In germline, CDR1 is KGHSH, CDR2 LQKENI. CDR3 sequence: CASSPGTGGKQPQHF. CDR3 nucleotides: TGTGCCAGCTCACCCGGAACCGGGGGCAAACAGCCCCAGCATTTT.

This clonotype was counted many times. The CDR3 spells CASSLGLLAGGEQFF. The CDR3 bases are TGTGCCAGCAGCCTTGGGTTACTAGCGGGAGGTGAGCAGTTCTTC. This chain uses TRBV28 with TRBJ2-1; 12 positions match TRBD2. V was clipped by 6 bases and J by 9 bases; unmatched bases: 9. The germline CDR1 and CDR2 sequences are MDHEN and SYDVKM. The CDR3 is 15 residues long.

In this sample, this clonotype turned up a few times. V is TRBV19 and J is TRBJ1-5, with D perhaps matching TRBD1 (5 bases). CDR3 length: 15 residues. Germline loops: CDR1 LNHDA, CDR2 SQIVND (reference sequence). The germline V and J ends were trimmed by 4 bases and 5 bases, with 15 bases remaining between them. DNA for the CDR3: TGTGCCAGTAGTAGGAGGGGTGGAGTCGATCAGCCCCAGCATTTT. It is translated as CASSRRGGVDQPQHF.

This clonotype occurred many times. The V call is TRBV3-1, the J call TRBJ1-6; perhaps TRBD1 as D (6 bases). Trimming removed 4 bases at V and 5 bases at J, with 12 bases between. CDR3 length: 15 amino acids. Germline V CDR1 and CDR2: LGHDT, YNNKEL (reference sequence). The CDR3 loop is CASSPSGTNNSPLHF. The CDR3 bases are TGTGCCAGCAGCCCCAGCGGGACAAATAATTCACCCCTCCACTTT.

In its sample, this clonotype was seen many times. V and J are TRBV20-1 and TRBJ2-3, with TRBD2 matching 11 bases. J gave up 4 bases and V 0 bases, and 3 bases lay outside the gene matches. This CDR3 region has 15 residues. Germline V CDR1 and CDR2: DFQATT, SNEGSKA (reference sequence). The CDR3 sequence: CSARDSGRASDTQYF. CDR3 coding DNA: TGCAGTGCTAGAGATAGCGGGAGGGCTTCAGATACGCAGTATTTT.

This clonotype was observed a handful of times. V is TRBV28 and J is TRBJ2-1; 13 nucleotides line up with TRBD2. CDR3 length: 16 amino acids. The trim removed 4 bases at V and 9 bases at J, leaving 9 bases unmatched. Looked up from germline, CDR1 is MDHEN and CDR2 is SYDVKM. CDR3 sequence: CASSSVLAGGPVEQFF. The CDR3 region has the DNA TGTGCCAGCAGTTCCGTACTAGCGGGGGGGCCTGTTGAGCAGTTCTTC.

This clonotype was detected only a few times. The genes are TRBV28 and TRBJ2-2, with D unclear. The CDR3 length is 13 residues. Germline CDR1 MDHEN, CDR2 SYDVKM. The V gene lost 6 bases and the J gene lost 6 bases, with 11 bases spanning the gap. CDR3 region: CASRAVRSGELFF. CDR3 DNA: TGTGCCAGCAGAGCCGTGAGGTCCGGGGAGCTGTTTTTT.

For the CDR3, the DNA is TGTGCCAGCAGCCCATCTAGCGGGAGAGATACGCAGTATTTT. The encoded protein is CASSPSSGRDTQYF. The rearrangement joins TRBV7-3 to TRBJ2-3; 10 bases fit TRBD2. From germline, CDR1 is SGHTA and CDR2 FQGTGA. The CDR3 totals 14 residues. Unmatched junction bases numbered 4, after V lost 5 bases and J lost 5 bases.

This clonotype was seen ten or more times. A junction boundary mismatches the germline segment, possibly from a read error. The chain carries TRBV7-3 and TRBJ2-5, with D perhaps matching TRBD2 (5 bases). The length of the CDR3 is 15 residues. In germline, CDR1 is SGHTA, CDR2 FQGTGA. The CDR3, as DNA: TGTGTCAGCAGCCCAACTCCGGCCCCGGGGGAGACCCAGTACTTC. It translates to CVSSPTPAPGETQYF.

The V and J genes are TRBV20-1 and TRBJ2-7; 9 bases match TRBD2. CDR1 is DFQATT and CDR2 is SNEGSKA in the germline V gene (reference sequence). V shed 5 bases, J shed 2 bases, and the junction held 7 bases outside the gene matches. This CDR3 is 14 amino acids long. The CDR3 DNA follows: TGCAGTGCTGGTAAGACTAGCGGAACCTACGAGCAGTACTTC. Residues: CSAGKTSGTYEQYF.

This clonotype has at least ten counts. This sequence joins TRBV10-3 and TRBJ2-1, with 10 bases lining up with TRBD2. CDR1 is ENHRY, CDR2 SYGVKD, per germline. CDR3 length equals 15 residues. With 3 bases clipped from V and 3 bases from J, the junction kept 2 bases outside the gene matches. The CDR3: CAISDQREGYNEQFF. Here the CDR3 DNA reads TGTGCCATCAGTGATCAGCGGGAGGGCTACAATGAGCAGTTCTTC.

This clonotype was counted ten times or more. The chain joins TRBV19 to TRBJ2-3; 7 bases fit TRBD2. Germline loops: CDR1 LNHDA, CDR2 SQIVND (reference sequence). The CDR3 is 18 amino acids. V shed 7 bases, J shed 3 bases, and the junction held 19 bases outside the gene matches. The chain's CDR3 is CASTPLGEGPRYTDTQYF. The CDR3 coding sequence is TGTGCCAGTACCCCCCTGGGGGAGGGCCCTCGATATACAGATACGCAGTATTTT.

This chain links TRBV19 with TRBJ1-5; TRBD1 is a possible D gene (5 bases). The CDR3 consists of 14 residues. V lost 3 bases and J lost 4, with 10 bases in between. The germline V gene encodes CDR1 LNHDA and CDR2 SQIVND (reference sequence). This chain's CDR3 is CASSMVAGNQPQHF. For the CDR3, the DNA is TGTGCCAGTAGTATGGTGGCAGGGAATCAGCCCCAGCATTTT.

This clonotype was seen at least ten times. The chain couples TRBV11-3 to TRBJ1-1, with 7 positions matching TRBD1. The CDR3 extends over 14 amino acids. Losses at the gene ends were 7 bases for V and 4 bases for J; bases not matched to a gene: 9. The V gene's germline CDR1 is SGHNT and CDR2 YENEEA. CDR3 sequence (DNA): TGTGCCAGCACCCTAGACAGGGAGGGCACTGAAGCTTTCTTT. Translating it yields CASTLDREGTEAFF. The variable domain in full, completed from reference TRBV11-3 and TRBJ1-1, reads EAGVVQSPRYKIIEKKQPVAFWCNPISGHNTLYWYLQNLGQGPELLIRYENEEAVDDSQLPKDRFSAERLKGVDSTLKIQPAELGDSAVYLCASTLDREGTEAFFGQGTRLTVV.

In this sample, this clonotype turned up a few times. The chain uses TRBV4-2 and TRBJ2-2; 9 bases map to TRBD2. V was pared by 0 bases and J by 6 bases, with 5 bases of the junction left unmatched. This CDR3 comprises 16 residues. The germline V gene has CDR1 LGHNA and CDR2 YNFKEQ. CDR3 DNA sequence: TGTGCCAGCAGCCAAGAATTAGCGGGAGTCCCCGGGGAGCTGTTTTTT. Its protein is CASSQELAGVPGELFF.

There are a few counts of this clonotype. Its ends do not fully match the called genes, so a read error is possible. The rearrangement links TRBV2 to TRBJ2-2, with TRBD2 matching 9 bases. This CDR3 region has 16 residues. In germline, CDR1 is SNHLY, CDR2 FYNNEI. The CDR3 nucleotides read TGTGCCGGCAGAGGGACTAGCCGAACGAACACCGGAGAGCTGTTTTTT. Amino acid sequence: CAGRGTSRTNTGELFF.

This clonotype showed up many times. The genes are TRBV30 and TRBJ1-2; D call uncertain. The CDR3 contains 10 residues. The ends were cut back, 8 bases at V and 3 bases at J, with 7 bases in the middle. Germline V gene data show CDR1 as GTSNPN and CDR2 as SVGIG (reference sequence). The CDR3 sequence is CARQDYGYTF. The CDR3 nucleotides are TGTGCCCGGCAGGACTATGGCTACACCTTC.

This clonotype was observed many times. The rearrangement uses TRBV11-1 and TRBJ2-1; D may match TRBD1 or TRBD2 (7 bases each). Germline V lookup: CDR1 SGHAT, CDR2 FQDESV (reference sequence). Trimming cost V 5 bases and J 2 bases, with 19 bases left between them. The CDR3 has 17 amino acids. CDR3: CASSPYRGGAPYNEQFF. In DNA, the CDR3 is TGTGCCAGCAGCCCTTACAGGGGAGGGGCCCCCTACAATGAGCAGTTCTTC.

A few counts support this clonotype. A clone one base away is much larger, so this may be a read error. J is TRBJ1-4 and V is TRBV2; TRBD1 might be the D (6 bases). Germline-derived CDR1 and CDR2 are SNHLY and FYNNEI. This CDR3 contains 14 residues. CDR3 sequence: CTSSERPQGEKLFF. CDR3 sequence (DNA): TGTACCAGCAGTGAACGACCACAGGGTGAAAAACTGTTTTTT.

V is TRBV20-1 and J is TRBJ1-5; no definite D call. From germline, CDR1 is DFQATT and CDR2 SNEGSKA (reference sequence). V was cut by 1 base and J by 7 bases, with 14 bases left in between. The CDR3 sequence is 14 residues long. DNA of the CDR3: TGCAGTGCTAGAGTTGATAGTCGGGAACAGCCCCAGCATTTT. It translates to CSARVDSREQPQHF.

This clonotype was observed a few times. This chain links TRBV11-2 with TRBJ1-2; D uncertain. Trimming shortened V by 7 bases and J by 4 bases, and 16 bases separated the two germline ends. Germline CDR1 SGHAT, CDR2 FQNNGV. The CDR3 covers 14 residues. DNA for the CDR3: TGTGCCAGCACCCCGAGGTCAGCTTCCTATGGCTACACCTTC. This translates into CASTPRSASYGYTF.

This clonotype was seen at least ten times. The gene calls are TRBV2 and TRBJ2-2, with TRBD2 matching over 9 bases. J was trimmed by 7 bases and V by 1 base; bases with no gene match: 4. Germline assignment: CDR1 SNHLY and CDR2 FYNNEI. The CDR3 runs 15 residues. This chain's CDR3 is CASSEGGRAFGELFF. The CDR3 coding sequence is TGTGCCAGCAGTGAAGGCGGGAGGGCCTTCGGGGAGCTGTTTTTT. Drawing the rest from reference TRBV2 and TRBJ2-2, the complete variable domain is EPEVTQTPSHQVTQMGQEVILRCVPISNHLYFYWYRQILGQKVEFLVSFYNNEISEKSEIFDDQFSVERPDGSNFTLKIRSTKLEDSAMYFCASSEGGRAFGELFFGEGSRLTVL.

This clonotype came up many times. The chain links TRBV20-1 to TRBJ2-3; 8 bases match TRBD2. Germline CDR1 reads DFQATT; CDR2 reads SNEGSKA (reference sequence). The CDR3 consists of 15 residues. V shed 0 bases, J shed 1 base, and the junction held 3 bases outside the gene matches. DNA of the CDR3: TGCAGTGCTAGAGATAGGCGGGAGGGCACAGATACGCAGTATTTT. Amino acid sequence: CSARDRREGTDTQYF.